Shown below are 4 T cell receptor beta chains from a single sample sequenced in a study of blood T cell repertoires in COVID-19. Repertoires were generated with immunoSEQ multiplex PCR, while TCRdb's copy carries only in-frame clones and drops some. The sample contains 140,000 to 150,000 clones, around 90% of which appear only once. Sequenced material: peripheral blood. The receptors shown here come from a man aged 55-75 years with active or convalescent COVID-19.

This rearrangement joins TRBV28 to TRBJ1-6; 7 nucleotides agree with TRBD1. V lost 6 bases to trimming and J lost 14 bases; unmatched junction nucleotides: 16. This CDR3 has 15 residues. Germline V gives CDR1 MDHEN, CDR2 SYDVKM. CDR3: CASSQMTGNNRALHF. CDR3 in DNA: TGTGCCAGCAGCCAAATGACAGGGAACAATAGGGCCCTCCACTTT.

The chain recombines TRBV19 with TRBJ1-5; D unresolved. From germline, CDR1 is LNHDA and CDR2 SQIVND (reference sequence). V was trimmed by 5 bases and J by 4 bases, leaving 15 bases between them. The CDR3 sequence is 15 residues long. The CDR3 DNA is TGTGCCAGTAGTGAGGCCCGAGAGAAAAATCAGCCCCAGCATTTT. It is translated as CASSEAREKNQPQHF.

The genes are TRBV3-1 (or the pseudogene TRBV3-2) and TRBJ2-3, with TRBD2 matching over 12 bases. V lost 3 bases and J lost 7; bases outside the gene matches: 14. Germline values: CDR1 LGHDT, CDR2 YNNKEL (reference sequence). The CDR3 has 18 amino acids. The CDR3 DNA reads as TGTGCCAGCAGCCACCTAGCGGGAGGGCCTCGAGTACCCCATACGCAGTATTTT. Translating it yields CASSHLAGGPRVPHTQYF.

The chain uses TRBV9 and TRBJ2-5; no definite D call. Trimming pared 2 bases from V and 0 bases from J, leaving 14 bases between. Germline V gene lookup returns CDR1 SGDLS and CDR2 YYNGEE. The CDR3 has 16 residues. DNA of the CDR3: TGTGCCAGCAGCGTGGCCCCCCAGGCGAACCAAGAGACCCAGTACTTC. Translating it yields CASSVAPQANQETQYF.